Detailed here is one T cell receptor beta chain. It has no known antigen specificity. No base qualities exist here, and no much larger clone lies one base off it. The entry originates in a study of blood T cell repertoires in COVID-19 (dated by TCRdb to the early 2020s). Regarding the study in general: Collaborator samples came from the United States, Italy and Spain and covered acute and convalescent phases of COVID-19. The sample metadata nearly always contained a de-identified subject ID, COVID-19 status, age in years and sex. Samples came from the ongoing ImmuneRACE study (first 160 participants) plus 1,254 subjects from 6 global collaborators. A freely available public database, intended as a resource for researchers studying the immune response to SARS-CoV-2, is where the repertoires were released. The material from the prospective study consisted of cDNA or gDNA derived from T cells, B-cell-depleted T cells, or PBMCs. HLA class I and class II types, where available, came from metadata supplied by the sample provider rather than from assay-based typing. The dataset comprised deeply sampled blood TCRbeta repertoires from subjects exposed to, actively infected with, or recovered from COVID-19.

TCRbeta CDR3 regions were amplified from genomic DNA using the immunoSEQ Assay, a bias-controlled multiplex PCR. In the original analysis: Within the assay, amplification of reference gene primers was used to estimate how many nucleated cells each sample contained. Sequence reads were collapsed and filtered to measure the absolute abundance of every unique TCRbeta CDR3 rearrangement. Productive Simpson clonality was computed per sample as the square root of Simpson's diversity index over productive rearrangements. The table comes from immuneACCESS by way of TCRdb, which keeps in-frame sequences with V and J called. Part of the clones is missing from these tables; in studies checked, under half for an unresolved V gene and the rest for unknown reasons. From that table come the V and J calls and clone size; the DNA was used to work out D and trimming. The sample table holds some 250,000 clones, of which around 86% were seen once. Around 2% of the sample lies in the top ten.

Taken from the germline V gene, the CDR1 and CDR2 loops are MDHEN and SYDVKM. From the cysteine through the phenylalanine, the CDR3 covers 15 amino acids. Left in the record is the CDR3 DNA by itself, 45 bases read in frame from the first base. V is clipped by 3 bases and J by 4 bases, and the sequence between their germline boundaries is 15 bases long. Another Seattle source contributed samples from volunteer blood donors who had recovered from COVID-19. Collaborating institutions collected whole blood in K2EDTA tubes following their own protocols. Collaborator samples were shipped for TCRbeta analysis as frozen whole blood, isolated PBMCs, or DNA extracted from either sample type. Study-level results and caveats: The amount of clinical and demographic metadata varied by source and participant and was provided uncurated.

The rearranged chain carries TRBV28 and TRBJ1-1; TRBD1 is perhaps the D gene, given 6 matching bases. The TCR sequence derives from a man aged 30 to 39 who had recovered from COVID-19. Sequenced: peripheral blood. The nucleotide sequence reads as follows: TGTGCCAGCAGTTTTAGTAGGGGGGAGGGCACTGAAGCTTTCTTT. It encodes CASSFSRGEGTEAFF.